These T cell receptor beta chains were read from a single sample in a study of CD8+ T cells in alopecia areata. The assay was immunoSEQ multiplex PCR, and TCRdb's table has in-frame clones only and misses some. The sample shows 30,000 to 40,000 clones, nearly 55% of them seen only once. The sequencing sample was made of CD4+ Tregs sorted from blood. The receptors derive from a human donor with alopecia areata. The CDR3 runs from the conserved cysteine through the conserved F or W. The D gene is left open where the match is weak. Clone size is not always given. Where it is, it says once, few, many or a class for expanded clones.

abundance	v_gene	j_gene	d_gene	CDR3aa	CDR3nt
NA	TRBV30	TRBJ2-4	NA	CAWSFRGSTKNIQYF	TGTGCCTGGAGCTTCCGGGGCTCGACCAAAAACATCCAGTACTTC
NA	TRBV6-5	TRBJ1-2	TRBD1	CASSSLGTDYGYTF	TGTGCCAGCAGTTCCCTCGGGACAGACTATGGCTACACCTTC
NA	TRBV5-6	TRBJ1-6	TRBD1	CASSPWDRGNPYNSPLHF	TGTGCCAGCAGCCCATGGGACAGGGGAAACCCCTATAATTCACCCCTCCACTTT
NA	TRBV27	TRBJ2-3	TRBD2	CASRTGTSGTREQYF	TGTGCCAGCAGAACCGGGACTAGCGGGACGAGAGAGCAGTATTTT
once	TRBV2	TRBJ1-5	NA	CASSAGTSNQPQHF	TGTGCCAGCAGTGCAGGTACCAGCAATCAGCCCCAGCATTTT
NA	TRBV7-8	TRBJ2-7	NA	CASSFVQGYEQYF	TGTGCCAGCAGCTTCGTCCAGGGCTACGAGCAGTACTTC
NA	TRBV28	TRBJ1-2	NA	CASSIGNQGFGYTF	TGTGCCAGCTCCATTGGGAACCAGGGGTTTGGCTACACCTTC
NA	TRBV5-1	TRBJ1-2	NA	CASSLKRGKSNYGYTF	TGCGCCAGCAGCTTGAAGCGGGGGAAGTCCAACTATGGCTACACCTTC
once	TRBV5-1	TRBJ1-2	TRBD1	CASSLEAPDRGGYTF	TGCGCCAGCAGCTTGGAGGCTCCGGACAGGGGTGGCTACACCTTC
NA	TRBV28	TRBJ2-2	TRBD1	CASSNGQGAYTGELFF	TGTGCCAGCAGCAACGGACAGGGGGCCTACACCGGGGAGCTGTTTTTT
few	TRBV6-6	TRBJ2-5	TRBD2	CASSPLAGGKETQYF	TGTGCCAGCAGTCCCCTAGCGGGGGGCAAAGAGACCCAGTACTTC
few	TRBV29-1	TRBJ2-3	TRBD2	CSARGGTTDTQYF	TGCAGCGCGCGGGGGGGCACGACAGATACGCAGTATTTT
NA	TRBV9	TRBJ1-3	NA	CASSTVGGATGNTIYF	TGTGCCAGCAGCACAGTAGGGGGGGCAACTGGAAACACCATATATTTT
NA	TRBV7-6	TRBJ2-5	NA	CASSLGAGEAQYF	TGTGCCAGCAGCTTAGGGGCAGGGGAAGCCCAGTACTTC